Described below is a single TCR beta chain sequence and its context. Its antigen is unknown. The PCR contained 60 Vbeta and 13 Jbeta primers. Some clones are missing from TCRdb's copy, which holds only in-frame ones; the method was immunoSEQ multiplex PCR. Of 84,000 or so clones in the sample, 60% to 80% are singletons; the top ten hold about 3.5%. This record belongs to a study of cytomegalovirus exposure and HLA in healthy donors. Notes on the study in general: Analysis performed later showed TCR beta chains linked to HLA being more clonally expanded than equally common others. Data from an earlier analysis indicated that most TCR beta V segments were productive either about 87% or about 30% of the time. When a later analysis was performed, an Asian-associated ancestry cluster reportedly had fewer N-insertions than the roughly 690-donor mean.

The TCR comes from a man in his fifties in good health and CMV-seronegative. The sample comprised PBMCs.

The DNA of the CDR3 is TGTGCCAGCAGTGAGACGGGGGCGAGGGGGGGAGGCGATACGCAGTATTTT. The encoded protein is CASSETGARGGGDTQYF. The J gene is TRBJ2-3, the V gene TRBV6-1, with D perhaps matching TRBD2 (7 bases). Germline V CDR1 and CDR2: MNHNS, SASEGT. This CDR3 region has 17 residues. Trimming removed 3 bases from V and 6 bases from J, with 22 bases in between.